This T cell receptor (beta chain) was sequenced in a study of blood T cells in healthy people across ages. This clonotype has more than one count but fewer than ten. The antigen is not known. General observations from the study: Age showed a roughly linear inverse relationship with TCR beta diversity per million T cells. Naive CD4+ cells and diversity were both higher in long-lived donors than in aged donors.

A second PCR of about 7 to 12 cycles used a sample-barcoded 5' primer and a J-beta primer mix. Tagging of each cDNA molecule was performed by a template-switch adaptor with 12 random nucleotides. Individual samples furnished no less than 2.5 million CDR3-containing paired-end reads apiece. TCRdb ran MiXCR on the 5' RACE reads and lists one entry per CDR3 protein. The sample has some 890,000 distinct CDR3 sequences, roughly 29% seen once. This CDR3 contains 16 residues. The ends were cut back, 6 bases at V and 0 bases at J, with 15 bases in the middle. Germline loops: CDR1 LNHNV, CDR2 YYDKDF (reference sequence). The data also belong to a second study, concerning T cells of mothers and their children.

This TCR came from a woman aged 40 to 50 in good health. The genes are TRBV15 and TRBJ2-1; the D gene is possibly TRBD2 (5 bases). Sequenced material: blood. CDR3 in amino acids: CATSVGLAASYNEQFF. CDR3 nucleotide sequence: TGTGCCACCAGTGTGGGCCTAGCCGCCTCCTACAATGAGCAGTTCTTC.